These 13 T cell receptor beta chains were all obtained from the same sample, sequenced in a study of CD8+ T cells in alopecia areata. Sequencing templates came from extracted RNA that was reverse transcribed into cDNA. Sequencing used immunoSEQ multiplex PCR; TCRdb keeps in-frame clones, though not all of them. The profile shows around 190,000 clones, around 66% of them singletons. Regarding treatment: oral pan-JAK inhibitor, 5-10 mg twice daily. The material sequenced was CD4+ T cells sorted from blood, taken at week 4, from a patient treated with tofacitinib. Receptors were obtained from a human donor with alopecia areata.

The CDR3 region has the DNA TGTGCCAGCAGCCAGCACAGGGAGAGCAATCAGCCCCAGCATTTT. Amino acid sequence: CASSQHRESNQPQHF. The V gene is TRBV4-2, the J gene TRBJ1-5; perhaps TRBD1 as D (6 bases). Germline loops: CDR1 LGHNA, CDR2 YNFKEQ. Trimming cost V 3 bases and J 1 base, with 10 bases left between them. The CDR3 has 15 amino acids.

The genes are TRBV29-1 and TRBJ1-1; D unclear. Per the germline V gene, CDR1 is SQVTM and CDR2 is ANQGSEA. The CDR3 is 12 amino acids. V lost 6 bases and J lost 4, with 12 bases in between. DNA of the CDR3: TGCAGCGTCCTCCACTGGGGCACTGAAGCTTTCTTT. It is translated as CSVLHWGTEAFF.

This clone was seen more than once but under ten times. The DNA of the CDR3 is TGCGCCAGCAGCCGTGGGTCAGCCCGCTACGAGCAGTACTTC. Translated: CASSRGSARYEQYF. This chain uses TRBV4-1 with TRBJ2-7; no clear D. Trimming shortened V by 4 bases and J by 3 bases, and 13 bases separated the two germline ends. Per the germline V gene, CDR1 is MGHRA and CDR2 is YSYEKL. The CDR3 has 14 residues.

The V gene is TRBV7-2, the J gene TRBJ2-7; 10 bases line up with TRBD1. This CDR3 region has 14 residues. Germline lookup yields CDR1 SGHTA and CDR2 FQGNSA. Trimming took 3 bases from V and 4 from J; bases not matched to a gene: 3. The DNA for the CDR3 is TGTGCCAGCAGCTTGACAGGGGGCGGGTACGAGCAGTACTTC. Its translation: CASSLTGGGYEQYF.

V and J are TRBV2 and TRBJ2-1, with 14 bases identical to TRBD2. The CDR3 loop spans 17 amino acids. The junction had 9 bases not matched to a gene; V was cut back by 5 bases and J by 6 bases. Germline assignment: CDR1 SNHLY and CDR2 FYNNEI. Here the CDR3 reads CASSSGTSGGPRNEQFF. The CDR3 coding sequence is TGTGCCAGCAGTTCCGGGACTAGCGGGGGACCGCGCAATGAGCAGTTCTTC. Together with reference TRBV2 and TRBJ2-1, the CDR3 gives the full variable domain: EPEVTQTPSHQVTQMGQEVILRCVPISNHLYFYWYRQILGQKVEFLVSFYNNEISEKSEIFDDQFSVERPDGSNFTLKIRSTKLEDSAMYFCASSSGTSGGPRNEQFFGPGTRLTVL.

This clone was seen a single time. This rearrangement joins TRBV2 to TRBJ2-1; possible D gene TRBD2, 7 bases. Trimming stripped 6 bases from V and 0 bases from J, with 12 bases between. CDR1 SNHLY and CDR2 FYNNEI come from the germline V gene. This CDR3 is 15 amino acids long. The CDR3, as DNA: TGTGCCAGCAGGGGGGGGCAGAGCTCCTACAATGAGCAGTTCTTC. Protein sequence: CASRGGQSSYNEQFF.

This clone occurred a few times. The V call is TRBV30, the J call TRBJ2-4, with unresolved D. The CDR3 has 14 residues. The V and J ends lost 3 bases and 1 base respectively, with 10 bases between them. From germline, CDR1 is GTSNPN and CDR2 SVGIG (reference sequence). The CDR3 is CAWSRKGAKNIQYF. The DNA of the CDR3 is TGTGCCTGGAGCCGGAAGGGCGCCAAAAACATTCAGTACTTC.

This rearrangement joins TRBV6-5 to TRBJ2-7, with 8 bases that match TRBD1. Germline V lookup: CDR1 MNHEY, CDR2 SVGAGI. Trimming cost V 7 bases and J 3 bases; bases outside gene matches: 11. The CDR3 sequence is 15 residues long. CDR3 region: CASTSGAGGFYEQYF. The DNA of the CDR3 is TGTGCCAGCACCTCTGGGGCAGGGGGCTTCTACGAGCAGTACTTC.

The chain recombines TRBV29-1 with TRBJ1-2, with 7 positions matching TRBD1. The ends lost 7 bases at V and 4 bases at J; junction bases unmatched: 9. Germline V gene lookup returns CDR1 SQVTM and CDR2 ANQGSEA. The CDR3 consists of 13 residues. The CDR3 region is CSAERQGIYGYTF. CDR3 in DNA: TGCAGCGCGGAACGACAGGGTATCTATGGCTACACCTTC.

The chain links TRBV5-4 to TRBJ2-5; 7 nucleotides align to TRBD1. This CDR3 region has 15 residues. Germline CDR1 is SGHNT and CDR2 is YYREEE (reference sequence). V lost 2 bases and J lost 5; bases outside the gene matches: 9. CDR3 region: CASSLAETGMETQYF. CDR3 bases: TGTGCCAGCAGCTTAGCCGAGACAGGGATGGAGACCCAGTACTTC.

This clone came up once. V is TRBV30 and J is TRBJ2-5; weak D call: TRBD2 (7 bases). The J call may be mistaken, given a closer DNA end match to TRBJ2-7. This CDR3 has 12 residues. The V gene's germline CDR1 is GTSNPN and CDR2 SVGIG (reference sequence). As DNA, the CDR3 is TGTGCCTTTGGGGGGGCTGTCCACGAGCAGTACTTC. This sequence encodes CAFGGAVHEQYF.

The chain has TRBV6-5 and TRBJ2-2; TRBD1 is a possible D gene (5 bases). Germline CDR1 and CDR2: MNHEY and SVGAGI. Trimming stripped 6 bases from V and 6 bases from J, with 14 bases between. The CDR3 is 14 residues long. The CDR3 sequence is CASSSRTSAGELFF. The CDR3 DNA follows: TGTGCCAGCAGCTCGCGGACATCCGCCGGGGAGCTGTTTTTT.

The CDR3 here is CAWSEGHMNTEAFF. The CDR3 DNA is TGTGCCTGGAGCGAGGGACACATGAACACTGAAGCTTTCTTT. V and J are TRBV30 and TRBJ1-1, with D possibly TRBD1 on 6 matching bases. CDR1 is GTSNPN and CDR2 is SVGIG in the germline V gene (reference sequence). The CDR3 totals 14 residues. Trimming shortened V by 3 bases and J by 0 bases, and 11 bases separated the two germline ends.